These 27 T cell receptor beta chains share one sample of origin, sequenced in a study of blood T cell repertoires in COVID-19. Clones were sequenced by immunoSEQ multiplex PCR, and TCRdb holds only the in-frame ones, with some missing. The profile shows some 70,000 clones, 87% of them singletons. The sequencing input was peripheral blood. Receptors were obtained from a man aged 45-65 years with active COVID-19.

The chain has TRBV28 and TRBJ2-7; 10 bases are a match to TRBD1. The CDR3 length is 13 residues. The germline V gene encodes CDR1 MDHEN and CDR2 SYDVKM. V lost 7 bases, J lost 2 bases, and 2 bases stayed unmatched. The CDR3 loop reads CASKGTGAYEQYF. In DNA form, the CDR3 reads TGTGCCAGCAAAGGGACAGGGGCCTACGAGCAGTACTTC. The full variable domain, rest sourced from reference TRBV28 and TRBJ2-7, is DVKVTQSSRYLVKRTGEKVFLECVQDMDHENMFWYRQDPGLGLRLIYFSYDVKMKEKGDIPEGYSVSREKKERFSLILESASTNQTSMYLCASKGTGAYEQYFGPGTRLTVT.

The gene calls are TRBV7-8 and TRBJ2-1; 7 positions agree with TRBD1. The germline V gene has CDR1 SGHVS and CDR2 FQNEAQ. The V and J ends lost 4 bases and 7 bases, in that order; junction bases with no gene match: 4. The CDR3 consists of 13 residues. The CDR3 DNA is TGTGCCAGCAGCTATACAGGGGATAATGAGCAGTTCTTC. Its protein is CASSYTGDNEQFF.

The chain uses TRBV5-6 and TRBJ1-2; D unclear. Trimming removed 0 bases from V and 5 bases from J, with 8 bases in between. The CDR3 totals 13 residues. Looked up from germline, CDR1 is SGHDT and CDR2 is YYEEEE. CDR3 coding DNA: TGTGCCAGCAGCTTGGGAATCGGTTATGGCTACACCTTC. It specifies CASSLGIGYGYTF. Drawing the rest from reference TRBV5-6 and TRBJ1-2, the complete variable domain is DAGVTQSPTHLIKTRGQQVTLRCSPKSGHDTVSWYQQALGQGPQFIFQYYEEEERQRGNFPDRFSGHQFPNYSSELNVNALLLGDSALYLCASSLGIGYGYTFGSGTRLTVV.

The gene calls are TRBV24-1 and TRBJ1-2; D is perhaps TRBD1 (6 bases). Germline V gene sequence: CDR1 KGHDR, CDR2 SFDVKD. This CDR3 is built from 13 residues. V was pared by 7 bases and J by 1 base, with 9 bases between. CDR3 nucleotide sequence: TGTGCCACCAGGGACAGTCATAACTATGGCTACACCTTC. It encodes CATRDSHNYGYTF.

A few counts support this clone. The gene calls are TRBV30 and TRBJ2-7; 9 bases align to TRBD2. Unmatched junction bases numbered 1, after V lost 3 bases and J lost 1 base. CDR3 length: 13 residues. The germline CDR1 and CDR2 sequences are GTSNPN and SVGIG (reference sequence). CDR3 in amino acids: CAWRTSGSYEQYF. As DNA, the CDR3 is TGTGCCTGGAGGACTAGCGGTTCCTACGAGCAGTACTTC.

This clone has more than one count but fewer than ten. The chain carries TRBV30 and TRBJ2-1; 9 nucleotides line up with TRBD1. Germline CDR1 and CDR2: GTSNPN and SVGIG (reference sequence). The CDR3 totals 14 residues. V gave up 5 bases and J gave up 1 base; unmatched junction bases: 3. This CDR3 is CAWDRGSSYNEQFF. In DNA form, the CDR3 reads TGTGCCTGGGACAGGGGGAGTTCCTACAATGAGCAGTTCTTC.

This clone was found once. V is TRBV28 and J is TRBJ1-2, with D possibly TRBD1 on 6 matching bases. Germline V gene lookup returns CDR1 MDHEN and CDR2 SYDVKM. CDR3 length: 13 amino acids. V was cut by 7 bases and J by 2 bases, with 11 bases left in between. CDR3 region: CASIHRENYGYTF. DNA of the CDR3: TGTGCCAGCATACACAGGGAAAACTATGGCTACACCTTC.

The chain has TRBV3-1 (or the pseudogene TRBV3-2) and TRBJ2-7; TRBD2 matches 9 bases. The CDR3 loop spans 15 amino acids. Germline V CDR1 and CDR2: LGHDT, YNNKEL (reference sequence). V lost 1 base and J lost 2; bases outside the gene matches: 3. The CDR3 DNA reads TGTGCCAGCAGCCAAGCGGCGGGAGGGGCCTACGAGCAGTACTTC. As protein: CASSQAAGGAYEQYF.

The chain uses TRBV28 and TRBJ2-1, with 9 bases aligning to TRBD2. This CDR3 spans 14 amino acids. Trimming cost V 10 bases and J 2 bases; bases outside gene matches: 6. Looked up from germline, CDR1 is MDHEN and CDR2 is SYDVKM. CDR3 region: CATKLAGPYNEQFF. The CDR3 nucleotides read TGTGCCACCAAACTAGCGGGCCCCTACAATGAGCAGTTCTTC. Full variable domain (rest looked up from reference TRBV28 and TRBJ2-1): DVKVTQSSRYLVKRTGEKVFLECVQDMDHENMFWYRQDPGLGLRLIYFSYDVKMKEKGDIPEGYSVSREKKERFSLILESASTNQTSMYLCATKLAGPYNEQFFGPGTRLTVL.

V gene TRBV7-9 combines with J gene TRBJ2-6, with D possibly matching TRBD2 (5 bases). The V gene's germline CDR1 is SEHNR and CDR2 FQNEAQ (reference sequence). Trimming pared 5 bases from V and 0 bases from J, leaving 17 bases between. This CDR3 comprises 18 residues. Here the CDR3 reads CASSPRGRTVSGANVLTF. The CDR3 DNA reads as TGTGCCAGCAGCCCCCGAGGGAGAACGGTCTCTGGGGCCAACGTCCTGACTTTC.

CDR3 in amino acids: CASSQEGTSGGRTNTGELFF. CDR3 DNA: TGCGCCAGCAGCCAAGAGGGGACTAGCGGGGGCCGAACGAACACCGGGGAGCTGTTTTTT. The V call is TRBV4-3, the J call TRBJ2-2; 14 bases align to TRBD2. V was pared by 0 bases and J by 0 bases, with 6 bases of the junction left unmatched. The CDR3 is made up of 20 amino acids. Per germline, CDR1 LGHNA and CDR2 YSLEER.

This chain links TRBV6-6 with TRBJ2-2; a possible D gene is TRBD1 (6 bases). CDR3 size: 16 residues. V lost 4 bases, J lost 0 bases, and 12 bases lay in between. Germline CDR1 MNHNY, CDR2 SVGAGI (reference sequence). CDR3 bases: TGTGCCAGCAGTTCACTAGGACAGACGAACACCGGGGAGCTGTTTTTT. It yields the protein CASSSLGQTNTGELFF.

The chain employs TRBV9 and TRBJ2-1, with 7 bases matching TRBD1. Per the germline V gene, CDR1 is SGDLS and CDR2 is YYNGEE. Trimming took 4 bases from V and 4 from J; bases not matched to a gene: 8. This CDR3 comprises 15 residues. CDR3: CASSREDRVYNEQFF. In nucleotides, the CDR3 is TGTGCCAGCAGCAGAGAAGACAGGGTTTACAATGAGCAGTTCTTC.

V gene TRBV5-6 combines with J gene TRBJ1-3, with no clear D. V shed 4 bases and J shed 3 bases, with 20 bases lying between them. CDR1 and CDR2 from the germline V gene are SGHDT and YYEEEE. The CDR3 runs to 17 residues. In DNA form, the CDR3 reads TGTGCCAGCAGCATCCCCGTTGGCGGCTCTTTTGGAAACACCATATATTTT. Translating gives CASSIPVGGSFGNTIYF.

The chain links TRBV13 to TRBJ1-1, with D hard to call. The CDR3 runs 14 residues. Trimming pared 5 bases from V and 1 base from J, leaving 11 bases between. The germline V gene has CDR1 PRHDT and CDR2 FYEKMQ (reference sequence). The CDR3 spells CASSLGVGNTEAFF. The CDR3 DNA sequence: TGTGCCAGCAGCCTGGGAGTGGGGAACACTGAAGCTTTCTTT.

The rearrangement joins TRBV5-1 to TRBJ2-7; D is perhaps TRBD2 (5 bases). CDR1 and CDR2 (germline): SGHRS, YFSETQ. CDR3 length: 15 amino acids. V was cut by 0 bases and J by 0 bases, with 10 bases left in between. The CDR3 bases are TGCGCCAGCAGCTTGGGGCGGAGGAGCTCCTACGAGCAGTACTTC. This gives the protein CASSLGRRSSYEQYF. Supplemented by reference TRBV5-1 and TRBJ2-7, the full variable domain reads KAGVTQTPRYLIKTRGQQVTLSCSPISGHRSVSWYQQTPGQGLQFLFEYFSETQRNKGNFPGRFSGRQFSNSRSEMNVSTLELGDSALYLCASSLGRRSSYEQYFGPGTRLTVT.

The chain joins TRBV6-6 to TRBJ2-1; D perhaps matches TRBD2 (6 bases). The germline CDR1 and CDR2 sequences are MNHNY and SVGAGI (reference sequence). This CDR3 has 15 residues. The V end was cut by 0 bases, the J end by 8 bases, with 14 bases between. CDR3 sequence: CASSYSSSGSHEQFF. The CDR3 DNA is TGTGCCAGCAGTTACTCGAGTTCCGGGAGCCATGAGCAGTTCTTC.

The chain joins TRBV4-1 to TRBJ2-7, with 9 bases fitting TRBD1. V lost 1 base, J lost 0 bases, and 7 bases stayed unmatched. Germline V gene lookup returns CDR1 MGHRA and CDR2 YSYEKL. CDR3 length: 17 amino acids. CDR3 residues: CASSQGPEGQGSYEQYF. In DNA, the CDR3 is TGCGCCAGCAGCCAAGGCCCAGAGGGACAGGGCTCCTACGAGCAGTACTTC.

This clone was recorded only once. For the CDR3, the DNA is TGTGCCAGCACCCAGGGGGCGAATTCACCCCTCCACTTT. It specifies CASTQGANSPLHF. The rearrangement uses TRBV11-2 and TRBJ1-6, with 8 positions matching TRBD1. V shed 7 bases, J shed 7 bases, and the junction held 3 bases outside the gene matches. CDR1 is SGHAT, CDR2 FQNNGV, per germline. The CDR3 has 13 residues.

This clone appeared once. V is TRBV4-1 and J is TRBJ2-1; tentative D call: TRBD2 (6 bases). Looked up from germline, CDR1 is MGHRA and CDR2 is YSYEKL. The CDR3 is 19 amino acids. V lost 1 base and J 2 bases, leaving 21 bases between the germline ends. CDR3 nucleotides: TGCGCCAGCAGCCAAGCTACACTGTCTAGCGCCCCTACCTACAATGAGCAGTTCTTC. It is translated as CASSQATLSSAPTYNEQFF.

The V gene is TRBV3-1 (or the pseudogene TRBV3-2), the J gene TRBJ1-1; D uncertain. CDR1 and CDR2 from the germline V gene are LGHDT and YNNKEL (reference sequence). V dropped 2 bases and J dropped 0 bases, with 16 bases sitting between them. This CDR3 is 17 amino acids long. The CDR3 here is CASSQTRYRIMNTEAFF. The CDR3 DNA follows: TGTGCCAGCAGCCAAACTAGGTACAGAATAATGAACACTGAAGCTTTCTTT.

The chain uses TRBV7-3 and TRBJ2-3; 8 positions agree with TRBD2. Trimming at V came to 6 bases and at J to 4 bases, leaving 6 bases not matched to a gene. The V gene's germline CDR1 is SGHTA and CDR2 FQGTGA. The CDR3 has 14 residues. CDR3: CASSSSGWPDTQYF. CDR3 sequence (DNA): TGTGCCAGCAGTTCTAGCGGGTGGCCAGATACGCAGTATTTT.

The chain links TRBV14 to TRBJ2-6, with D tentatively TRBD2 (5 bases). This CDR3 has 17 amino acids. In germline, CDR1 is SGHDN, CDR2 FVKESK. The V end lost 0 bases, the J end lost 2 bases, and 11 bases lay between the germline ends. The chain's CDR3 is CASSQDLWGAGANVLTF. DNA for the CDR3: TGTGCCAGCAGCCAAGATCTCTGGGGAGCTGGGGCCAACGTCCTGACTTTC.

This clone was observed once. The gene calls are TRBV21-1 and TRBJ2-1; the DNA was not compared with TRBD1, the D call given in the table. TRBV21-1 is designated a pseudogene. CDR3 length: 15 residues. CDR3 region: CASSIRGSSYNEQFF. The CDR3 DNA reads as TGTGCCAGCAGCATCAGGGGGAGCTCCTACAATGAGCAGTTCTTC.

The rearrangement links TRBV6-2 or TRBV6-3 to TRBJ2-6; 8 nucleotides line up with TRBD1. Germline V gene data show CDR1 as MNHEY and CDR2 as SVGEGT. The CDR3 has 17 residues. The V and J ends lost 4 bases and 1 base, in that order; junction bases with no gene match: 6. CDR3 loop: CASSSKDRVSGANVLTF. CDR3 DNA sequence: TGTGCCAGCAGTTCCAAGGACAGGGTGTCTGGGGCCAACGTCCTGACTTTC.

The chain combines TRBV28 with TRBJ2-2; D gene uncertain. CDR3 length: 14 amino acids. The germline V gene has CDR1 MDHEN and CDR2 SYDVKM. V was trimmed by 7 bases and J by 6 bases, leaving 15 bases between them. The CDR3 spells CASTLHPSAGELFF. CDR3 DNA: TGTGCCAGCACTCTCCATCCCAGCGCCGGGGAGCTGTTTTTT.

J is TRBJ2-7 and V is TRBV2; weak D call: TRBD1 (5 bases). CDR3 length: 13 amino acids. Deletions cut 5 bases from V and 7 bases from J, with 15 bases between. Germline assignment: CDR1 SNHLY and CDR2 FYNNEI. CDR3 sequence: CASSRVGLDEQYF. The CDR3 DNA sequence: TGTGCCAGCAGTCGGGTGGGGCTGGATGAGCAGTACTTC. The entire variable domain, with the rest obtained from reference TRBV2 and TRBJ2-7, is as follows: EPEVTQTPSHQVTQMGQEVILRCVPISNHLYFYWYRQILGQKVEFLVSFYNNEISEKSEIFDDQFSVERPDGSNFTLKIRSTKLEDSAMYFCASSRVGLDEQYFGPGTRLTVT.